A single sample gave rise to the 27 T cell receptor beta chains below, sequenced in a study of CD8 T cells in acute hepatitis C reinfection. Only in-frame clones appear in the TCRdb table, and some are missing; sequencing was by immunoSEQ multiplex PCR. The sample holds over 30,000 clones, approximately 83% seen once. Time point reported: naive CD8 control sorted from an acute-time-point sample. Sequencing input: naive CD8+ T cells from PBMCs. The source is a woman younger than 35 who spontaneously cleared hepatitis C infection.

The chain is built from TRBV27 and TRBJ2-7; D might be TRBD2 (6 bases). The CDR3 spans 15 residues. Germline CDR1 reads MNHEY; CDR2 reads SMNVEV (reference sequence). The ends were cut back, 4 bases at V and 7 bases at J, with 20 bases in the middle. Here the CDR3 DNA reads TGTGCCAGCAGTTCCCGGGACTCCCCATATCTGGAGCAGTACTTC. This translates into CASSSRDSPYLEQYF.

This chain connects TRBV6-6 to TRBJ1-2; 8 nucleotides line up with TRBD1. Germline values: CDR1 MNHNY, CDR2 SVGAGI (reference sequence). This CDR3 has 14 residues. V shed 9 bases, J shed 7 bases, and the junction held 13 bases outside the gene matches. For the CDR3, the DNA is TGTGCCAGATGGATCCGGGACAGGCACACTGGCTACACCTTC. Translation gives CARWIRDRHTGYTF.

The chain couples TRBV27 to TRBJ1-2, with D unclear. Germline lookup yields CDR1 MNHEY and CDR2 SMNVEV (reference sequence). The CDR3 is 12 residues long. V was shortened by 5 bases and J by 5 bases, with 9 bases between the two germline ends. CDR3 sequence (DNA): TGTGCCAGCAGTAAGGGCTCATATGGCTACACCTTC. Amino acid sequence: CASSKGSYGYTF.

This chain joins TRBV11-2 and TRBJ1-2; 9 bases are a match to TRBD1. CDR1 SGHAT and CDR2 FQNNGV come from the germline V gene. J lost 8 bases, V lost 1 base, and 8 bases had no gene match. The CDR3 covers 15 residues. CDR3 bases: TGTGCCAGCAGCTTAGGAGGTCGACAGGGGGACGGCTACACCTTC. It specifies CASSLGGRQGDGYTF. The whole variable domain, remainder taken from reference TRBV11-2 and TRBJ1-2, is EAGVAQSPRYKIIEKRQSVAFWCNPISGHATLYWYQQILGQGPKLLIQFQNNGVVDDSQLPKDRFSAERLKGVDSTLKIQPAKLEDSAVYLCASSLGGRQGDGYTFGSGTRLTVV.

The chain employs TRBV7-2 and TRBJ2-7; D remains ambiguous. V was shortened by 5 bases and J by 4 bases, with 12 bases between the two germline ends. Germline V CDR1 and CDR2: SGHTA, FQGNSA. The CDR3 consists of 13 residues. CDR3 bases: TGTGCCAGCAGCCCTGAGACGGTTTACGAGCAGTACTTC. The encoded protein is CASSPETVYEQYF.

The chain combines TRBV4-1 with TRBJ2-3, with 10 bases identical to TRBD2. Germline V gene data show CDR1 as MGHRA and CDR2 as YSYEKL. V shed 4 bases, J shed 2 bases, and the junction held 6 bases outside the gene matches. The CDR3 sequence is 16 residues long. The CDR3 nucleotides are TGCGCCAGCAGCCTTGAGCGGGAGGGCCTCACAGATACGCAGTATTTT. This gives the protein CASSLEREGLTDTQYF.

The rearrangement joins TRBV2 to TRBJ1-2, with a weak D call TRBD1 (6 bases). Trimming pared 9 bases from V and 5 bases from J, leaving 10 bases between. This CDR3 spans 11 amino acids. Looked up from germline, CDR1 is SNHLY and CDR2 is FYNNEI. The CDR3 reads CASVRGYGYTF. The CDR3, as DNA: TGTGCCAGTGTAAGGGGGTATGGCTACACCTTC.

The chain joins TRBV14 to TRBJ2-7; TRBD1 aligns across 10 bases. From germline, CDR1 is SGHDN and CDR2 FVKESK. Trimming removed 5 bases from V and 3 bases from J; junction bases left unmatched: 4. This CDR3 has 14 amino acids. The CDR3: CASSGRTGGYEQYF. The CDR3 nucleotides read TGTGCCAGCAGCGGGCGGACAGGGGGCTACGAGCAGTACTTC.

The CDR3 region is CASSSPGLGVEPQYF. CDR3 coding DNA: TGTGCCAGCAGTTCTCCGGGACTAGGGGTAGAGCCGCAGTATTTT. The gene calls are TRBV27 and TRBJ2-3; 8 nucleotides align to TRBD2. V lost 4 bases to trimming and J lost 10 bases; unmatched junction nucleotides: 13. The germline gives CDR1 MNHEY, CDR2 SMNVEV (reference sequence). This CDR3 comprises 15 residues.

This clone was recorded once. The chain has TRBV6-5 and TRBJ2-7; unclear D gene. From germline, CDR1 is MNHEY and CDR2 SVGAGI. The V end lost 0 bases, the J end lost 2 bases, and 11 bases lay between the germline ends. This CDR3 has 15 amino acids. The CDR3 here is CASSYSWGYTYEQYF. The CDR3 DNA reads as TGTGCCAGCAGTTACTCTTGGGGTTACACCTACGAGCAGTACTTC.

This clone occurred once. This chain links TRBV7-9 with TRBJ2-7; 8 nucleotides align to TRBD1. Per the germline V gene, CDR1 is SEHNR and CDR2 is FQNEAQ (reference sequence). There are 16 residues in the CDR3. The ends lost 4 bases at V and 0 bases at J; junction bases unmatched: 8. CDR3 coding DNA: TGTGCCAGCAGCTCACCGGGACAGGCAAGCTCCTACGAGCAGTACTTC. Amino acid sequence: CASSSPGQASSYEQYF.

The chain joins TRBV6-5 to TRBJ2-1; D possibly corresponds to TRBD2 (6 bases). Trimming shortened V by 0 bases and J by 4 bases, and 7 bases separated the two germline ends. Germline values: CDR1 MNHEY, CDR2 SVGAGI. The CDR3 sequence is 14 residues long. The CDR3 sequence is CASSYSGGYNEQFF. Here the CDR3 DNA reads TGTGCCAGCAGTTACTCGGGGGGTTACAATGAGCAGTTCTTC.

The chain combines TRBV7-9 with TRBJ1-2; D remains ambiguous. This CDR3 comprises 11 residues. Looked up from germline, CDR1 is SEHNR and CDR2 is FQNEAQ (reference sequence). V was pared by 5 bases and J by 7 bases, with 8 bases between. CDR3 in DNA: TGTGCCAGCAGCGCCCACCCTGGCTACACCTTC. Its protein product is CASSAHPGYTF.

This clone appeared once. The chain is built from TRBV5-1 and TRBJ1-5; D remains unclear. Deletions cut 1 base from V and 6 bases from J, with 8 bases between. Germline assignment: CDR1 SGHRS and CDR2 YFSETQ. This CDR3 region has 13 residues. In DNA form, the CDR3 reads TGCGCCAGCAGCTTGACTAGCGGTCAGCCCCAGCATTTT. Amino acid sequence: CASSLTSGQPQHF.

This clone was counted between two and nine times. This chain joins TRBV27 and TRBJ1-2, with D perhaps TRBD1 (6 bases). Per the germline V gene, CDR1 is MNHEY and CDR2 is SMNVEV (reference sequence). The V end was cut by 6 bases, the J end by 4 bases, with 15 bases between. The CDR3 loop spans 14 amino acids. The CDR3 DNA reads TGTGCCAGCAGCATCTCGGGGGGCCCCTATGGCTACACCTTC. Translating gives CASSISGGPYGYTF.

The rearrangement links TRBV11-1 to TRBJ2-5; D assignment may be TRBD1 or TRBD2 (5 bases each). CDR3 length: 16 residues. CDR1 SGHAT and CDR2 FQDESV come from the germline V gene (reference sequence). The ends were cut back, 8 bases at V and 3 bases at J, with 22 bases in the middle. As DNA, the CDR3 is TGTGCCAGCTCCGATCTTACCGGGACCTCCGAAGAGACCCAGTACTTC. Translation: CASSDLTGTSEETQYF.

The chain has TRBV9 and TRBJ2-1; perhaps TRBD1 as D (6 bases). The germline V and J ends were trimmed by 0 bases and 4 bases, with 11 bases remaining between them. CDR1 is SGDLS, CDR2 YYNGEE, per germline. The CDR3 is 15 amino acids. The CDR3 protein is CASSVVPGDYNEQFF. The CDR3 nucleotides read TGTGCCAGCAGCGTAGTGCCAGGGGATTACAATGAGCAGTTCTTC.

The CDR3 reads CSVEGGRGLNTEAFF. The CDR3 DNA reads as TGCAGCGTTGAGGGCGGCAGGGGGTTGAACACTGAAGCTTTCTTT. The V gene is TRBV29-1, the J gene TRBJ1-1; TRBD1 aligns across 7 bases. The CDR3 covers 15 residues. Germline lookup yields CDR1 SQVTM and CDR2 ANQGSEA. V dropped 3 bases and J dropped 0; count of bases not matched to a gene: 7.

The chain has TRBV7-9 and TRBJ2-7, with TRBD1 matching over 8 bases. CDR3 length equals 15 residues. Unmatched junction bases numbered 10, after V lost 5 bases and J lost 4 bases. The germline gives CDR1 SEHNR, CDR2 FQNEAQ (reference sequence). The CDR3 DNA reads TGTGCCAGCAGCCCCCGGACAGGGATTGGGTACGAGCAGTACTTC. This codes for CASSPRTGIGYEQYF.

CDR3 in amino acids: CASSGLYSNQPQHF. In nucleotides, the CDR3 is TGTGCCAGCAGTGGTCTATATAGCAATCAGCCCCAGCATTTT. This chain connects TRBV25-1 to TRBJ1-5; D gene ambiguous. CDR1 is MGHDK, CDR2 SYGVNS, per germline. The ends were cut back, 4 bases at V and 0 bases at J, with 7 bases in the middle. The CDR3 loop spans 14 amino acids.

V is TRBV28 and J is TRBJ1-5; unclear D gene. The CDR3 extends over 15 amino acids. Germline values: CDR1 MDHEN, CDR2 SYDVKM. Trimming took off 3 bases at V and 5 bases at J, with 14 bases between the two ends. The CDR3 loop is CASSFRGTADQPQHF. The CDR3 DNA follows: TGTGCCAGCAGTTTTCGCGGTACAGCAGATCAGCCCCAGCATTTT. Full variable domain (remainder filled in from reference TRBV28 and TRBJ1-5): DVKVTQSSRYLVKRTGEKVFLECVQDMDHENMFWYRQDPGLGLRLIYFSYDVKMKEKGDIPEGYSVSREKKERFSLILESASTNQTSMYLCASSFRGTADQPQHFGDGTRLSIL.

V gene TRBV19 combines with J gene TRBJ1-1, with no clear D. The CDR3 has 13 amino acids. Germline CDR1 and CDR2: LNHDA and SQIVND (reference sequence). Trimming left V 4 bases short and J 1 base short, with 7 bases between. CDR3 amino acids: CASSTRTNTEAFF. For the CDR3, the DNA is TGTGCCAGTAGTACCAGGACGAACACTGAAGCTTTCTTT. Filled out from reference TRBV19 and TRBJ1-1, the complete variable domain reads DGGITQSPKYLFRKEGQNVTLSCEQNLNHDAMYWYRQDPGQGLRLIYYSQIVNDFQKGDIAEGYSVSREKKESFPLTVTSAQKNPTAFYLCASSTRTNTEAFFGQGTRLTVV.

This sequence joins TRBV5-1 and TRBJ2-2; D not resolved. This CDR3 is built from 15 residues. Trimming shortened V by 0 bases and J by 0 bases, and 6 bases separated the two germline ends. Germline CDR1 and CDR2: SGHRS and YFSETQ. The CDR3 coding sequence is TGCGCCAGCAGCTTGGATGGTGCGAACACCGGGGAGCTGTTTTTT. This codes for CASSLDGANTGELFF.

The V and J genes are TRBV15 and TRBJ2-1, with D perhaps TRBD1 (6 bases). V lost 8 bases to trimming and J lost 8 bases, with 22 bases between them. This CDR3 is 15 amino acids long. Germline V gives CDR1 LNHNV, CDR2 YYDKDF (reference sequence). CDR3 sequence (DNA): TGTGCCACCCAAATCCAGGGGAATACGTACGATGAGCAGTTCTTC. Protein product: CATQIQGNTYDEQFF.

The chain joins TRBV29-1 to TRBJ2-1; D may be TRBD1 (5 bases). The CDR3 length is 13 residues. Trimming took off 8 bases at V and 3 bases at J, with 14 bases between the two ends. Germline V lookup: CDR1 SQVTM, CDR2 ANQGSEA. This CDR3 reads CSSEQGVYNEQFF. The CDR3 region has the DNA TGCAGCTCAGAGCAGGGTGTCTACAATGAGCAGTTCTTC.

The chain joins TRBV5-1 to TRBJ1-1; unclear D gene. The V end was cut by 6 bases, the J end by 2 bases, with 11 bases between. Germline CDR1 SGHRS, CDR2 YFSETQ. The CDR3 contains 13 residues. The CDR3: CASTTSDNTEAFF. CDR3 in DNA: TGCGCCAGCACGACGTCAGACAACACTGAAGCTTTCTTT.

The CDR3 nucleotides are TGCGCCAGCCTCCCGTGGGGGCAGCCCCAAGAGACCCAGTACTTC. It specifies CASLPWGQPQETQYF. This chain uses TRBV5-1 with TRBJ2-5, with D possibly being TRBD1 (6 bases). The CDR3 runs to 15 residues. From germline, CDR1 is SGHRS and CDR2 YFSETQ. V lost 7 bases, J lost 1 base, and 17 bases lay in between.